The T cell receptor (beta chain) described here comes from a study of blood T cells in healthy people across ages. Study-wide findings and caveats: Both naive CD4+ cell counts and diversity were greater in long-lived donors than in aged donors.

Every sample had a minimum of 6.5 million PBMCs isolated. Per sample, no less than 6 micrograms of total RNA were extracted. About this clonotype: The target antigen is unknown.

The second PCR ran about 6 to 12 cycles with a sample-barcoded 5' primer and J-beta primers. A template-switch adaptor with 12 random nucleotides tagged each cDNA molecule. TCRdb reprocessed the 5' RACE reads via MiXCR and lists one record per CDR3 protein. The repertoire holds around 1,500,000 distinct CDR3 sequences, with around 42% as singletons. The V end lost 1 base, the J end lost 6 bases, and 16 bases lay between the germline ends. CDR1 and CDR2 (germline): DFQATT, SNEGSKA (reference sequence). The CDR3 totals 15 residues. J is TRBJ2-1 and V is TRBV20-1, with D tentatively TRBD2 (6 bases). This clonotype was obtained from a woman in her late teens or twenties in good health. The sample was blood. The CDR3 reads CSARGVRGVRNEQFF. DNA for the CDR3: TGCAGTGCTAGAGGGGTGCGGGGAGTACGCAATGAGCAGTTCTTC.